This passage covers 27 T cell receptor beta chains from one sample sequenced in a study of blood T cell repertoires in COVID-19. Method: immunoSEQ multiplex PCR; TCRdb's copy keeps in-frame clones and lacks some. The sample yields 110,000 to 150,000 clones, roughly three quarters seen once. Sequences were obtained from peripheral blood. The receptor set was obtained from a man in his 60s with acute or convalescent COVID-19.

The chain has TRBV6-1 and TRBJ1-1, with D possibly matching TRBD1 (5 bases). This CDR3 region has 15 residues. Trimming stripped 0 bases from V and 0 bases from J, with 8 bases between. Germline V gene sequence: CDR1 MNHNS, CDR2 SASEGT. CDR3 amino acids: CASSEAAGVNTEAFF. In DNA form, the CDR3 reads TGTGCCAGCAGTGAAGCGGCGGGGGTGAACACTGAAGCTTTCTTT.

In this sample, this clone turned up a few times. This CDR3 is CASSIASAEAFF. CDR3 bases: TGTGCCAGCAGCATCGCGTCGGCTGAAGCTTTCTTT. The V call is TRBV21-1, the J call TRBJ1-1. TRBV21-1 is a pseudogene. CDR3 length: 12 residues.

The V gene is TRBV14, the J gene TRBJ2-3; the D is unclear. The germline gives CDR1 SGHDN, CDR2 FVKESK. Trimming pared 1 base from V and 2 bases from J, leaving 4 bases between. The CDR3 runs 13 residues. CDR3 nucleotides: TGTGCCAGCAGCCAAGCCTACACAGATACGCAGTATTTT. This codes for CASSQAYTDTQYF.

The V gene is TRBV29-1, the J gene TRBJ2-5, with 10 bases fitting TRBD2. Germline V lookup: CDR1 SQVTM, CDR2 ANQGSEA. Trimming cost V 0 bases and J 5 bases; bases outside gene matches: 3. The CDR3 runs 14 residues. CDR3 coding DNA: TGCAGCGTTGAAGATACAGCGGGGGGGGAGACCCAGTACTTC. This codes for CSVEDTAGGETQYF.

The V call is TRBV9, the J call TRBJ2-3; 9 bases are a match to TRBD2. The trim removed 1 base at V and 2 bases at J, leaving 2 bases unmatched. From germline, CDR1 is SGDLS and CDR2 YYNGEE. The CDR3 loop spans 15 amino acids. Here the CDR3 reads CASSVRGRVTDTQYF. The CDR3, as DNA: TGTGCCAGCAGCGTACGCGGGAGGGTCACAGATACGCAGTATTTT.

This rearrangement joins TRBV4-2 to TRBJ1-1; 7 nucleotides agree with TRBD1. CDR1 is LGHNA and CDR2 is YNFKEQ in the germline V gene. The CDR3 has 12 amino acids. V gave up 1 base and J gave up 11 bases; unmatched junction bases: 4. The CDR3 DNA reads TGTGCCAGCAGCCAAGTGCCGGGACAGGCTTTCTTT. It translates to CASSQVPGQAFF.

This clone was observed a handful of times. J is TRBJ2-7 and V is TRBV27; 9 bases are shared with TRBD1. There are 15 residues in the CDR3. With 5 bases clipped from V and 4 bases from J, the junction kept 9 bases outside the gene matches. Germline loops: CDR1 MNHEY, CDR2 SMNVEV (reference sequence). CDR3 sequence: CASSLGTGRRYEQYF. The CDR3 coding sequence is TGTGCCAGCAGTCTTGGGACAGGGAGGCGATACGAGCAGTACTTC.

This clone was detected a few times. The chain couples TRBV10-3 to TRBJ2-7, with 11 bases matching TRBD2. The V gene's germline CDR1 is ENHRY and CDR2 SYGVKD. V was clipped by 1 base and J by 1 base; unmatched bases: 6. The CDR3 spans 17 residues. The CDR3 reads CAISEYGLAGQSYEQYF. The CDR3 coding sequence is TGTGCCATCAGTGAGTACGGACTAGCGGGCCAATCCTACGAGCAGTACTTC.

The chain combines TRBV7-9 with TRBJ2-7; 14 bases are a match to TRBD2. The CDR3 totals 16 residues. The germline gives CDR1 SEHNR, CDR2 FQNEAQ (reference sequence). V lost 2 bases and J lost 7; bases outside the gene matches: 7. The CDR3 sequence: CASSLRGTSGSREQYF. For the CDR3, the DNA is TGTGCCAGCAGCTTACGGGGGACTAGCGGGAGTAGGGAGCAGTACTTC. The variable domain in full, with the rest retrieved from reference TRBV7-9 and TRBJ2-7, is DTGVSQNPRHKITKRGQNVTFRCDPISEHNRLYWYRQTLGQGPEFLTYFQNEAQLEKSRLLSDRFSAERPKGSFSTLEIQRTEQGDSAMYLCASSLRGTSGSREQYFGPGTRLTVT.

The chain links TRBV3-1 (or the pseudogene TRBV3-2) to TRBJ2-5; 8 bases are shared with TRBD1. The CDR3 is 14 residues long. Trimming took 4 bases from V and 4 from J; bases not matched to a gene: 5. Germline lookup yields CDR1 LGHDT and CDR2 YNNKEL (reference sequence). The CDR3 DNA follows: TGTGCCAGCAGCCTCCGGGACAGGTTAGAGACCCAGTACTTC. Residues: CASSLRDRLETQYF.

The rearrangement links TRBV5-8 to TRBJ2-5; 11 nucleotides match TRBD2. Germline CDR1 and CDR2: SGHTS and YDEGEE. The CDR3 has 15 amino acids. With V trimmed by 4 bases and J by 1 base, 3 bases remained unmatched. CDR3 DNA sequence: TGTGCCAGCAGCGCGGGGACTAGCGGCCAAGAGACCCAGTACTTC. It encodes CASSAGTSGQETQYF.

The chain uses TRBV3-1 (or the pseudogene TRBV3-2) and TRBJ2-3, with D unclear. V lost 2 bases, J lost 4 bases, and 13 bases lay in between. The CDR3 totals 15 residues. CDR1 LGHDT and CDR2 YNNKEL come from the germline V gene (reference sequence). The CDR3, as DNA: TGTGCCAGCAGCCAAAGCCAGGTGCGCGCAGATACGCAGTATTTT. Its protein product is CASSQSQVRADTQYF.

The chain links TRBV28 to TRBJ1-2; 7 bases are a match to TRBD1. With 6 bases clipped from V and 3 bases from J, the junction kept 10 bases outside the gene matches. Germline V CDR1 and CDR2: MDHEN, SYDVKM. The CDR3 extends over 15 amino acids. The CDR3 region is CASSRGGLGDYGYTF. The CDR3 bases are TGTGCCAGCAGCAGAGGGGGCTTGGGCGACTATGGCTACACCTTC.

This clone showed up just a few times. This chain connects TRBV12-3 or TRBV12-4 to TRBJ2-1, with 9 positions matching TRBD1. This CDR3 is built from 12 residues. The junction had 5 bases not matched to a gene; V was cut back by 5 bases and J by 12 bases. CDR3 bases: TGTGCCAGCAGTAGGGACAGGGCAGGGCAGTTCTTC. It translates to CASSRDRAGQFF.

The CDR3: CASSLGQEGSPLHF. In nucleotides, the CDR3 is TGTGCCAGCAGTTTAGGACAGGAGGGTTCACCCCTCCACTTT. The chain recombines TRBV28 with TRBJ1-6; TRBD1 matches at 7 bases. CDR3 length: 14 amino acids. Germline V gives CDR1 MDHEN, CDR2 SYDVKM. The V gene end was trimmed by 2 bases and the J gene end by 9 bases; junction bases not matched to a gene: 4.

As concerns this clone: The sample carries other DNA sequences with the same CDR3. Here the CDR3 DNA reads TGTGCCAGCCGATCCGGGACTAGTAGCTACGAGCAGTACTTC. Protein product: CASRSGTSSYEQYF. J is TRBJ2-7 and V is TRBV2, with TRBD2 identical over 8 bases. CDR1 is SNHLY and CDR2 is FYNNEI in the germline V gene. V lost 8 bases and J lost 3; bases outside the gene matches: 9. The CDR3 length is 14 residues.

This clone was seen once. V gene TRBV28 combines with J gene TRBJ2-7; D remains unclear. Trimming cost V 2 bases and J 0 bases, with 5 bases left between them. Germline V gene sequence: CDR1 MDHEN, CDR2 SYDVKM. This CDR3 is 13 amino acids long. The CDR3 reads CASSLGTSYEQYF. The DNA of the CDR3 is TGTGCCAGCAGTTTAGGCACCTCCTACGAGCAGTACTTC.

The chain carries TRBV4-2 and TRBJ2-3; 11 nucleotides match TRBD2. The J segment lost 7 bases and the V segment lost 2 bases, leaving 8 bases of the junction unmatched. Germline loops: CDR1 LGHNA, CDR2 YNFKEQ. The CDR3 length is 16 residues. The chain's CDR3 is CASSQKSSGRMNTQYF. The CDR3 region has the DNA TGTGCCAGCAGCCAAAAGTCTAGCGGGAGGATGAATACGCAGTATTTT.

J is TRBJ2-7 and V is TRBV28; the match to TRBD2 covers 10 bases. In germline, CDR1 is MDHEN, CDR2 SYDVKM. This CDR3 spans 17 amino acids. The V gene end was trimmed by 6 bases and the J gene end by 3 bases; junction bases not matched to a gene: 14. DNA of the CDR3: TGTGCCAGCAGCCGTCCCCCCTCCAGGACTAGCGGCTACGAGCAGTACTTC. As protein: CASSRPPSRTSGYEQYF.

V and J are TRBV12-5 and TRBJ2-3; D not certain. CDR1 is LGHNT, CDR2 FRNRAP, per germline. The V gene lost 5 bases and the J gene lost 2 bases, with 11 bases spanning the gap. The CDR3 is made up of 14 amino acids. In DNA, the CDR3 is TGTGCTAGTGGTCCCCTATACCCCACAGATACGCAGTATTTT. Amino acids: CASGPLYPTDTQYF.

V and J are TRBV21-1 and TRBJ1-5. TRBV21-1 is an annotated pseudogene. The CDR3 is 16 amino acids. The CDR3 here is CASSNRSKARNQPQHF. CDR3 DNA: TGTGCCAGCAGCAATCGGTCGAAAGCGCGCAATCAGCCCCAGCATTTT.

This chain uses TRBV7-6 with TRBJ1-3; D gene ambiguous. The CDR3 contains 14 residues. Germline V gives CDR1 SGHVS, CDR2 FNYEAQ. V gave up 6 bases and J gave up 0 bases, with 9 bases separating them. The DNA of the CDR3 is TGTGCCAGCAGACCACATCCCTCTGGAAACACCATATATTTT. The encoded protein is CASRPHPSGNTIYF.

The rearrangement uses TRBV10-3 and TRBJ1-1; possibly TRBD1 for D (6 bases). The V gene's germline CDR1 is ENHRY and CDR2 SYGVKD. With 7 bases removed from V and 2 bases from J, the gap between germline ends came to 11 bases. CDR3 length equals 13 residues. DNA of the CDR3: TGTGCCATCACGAAACAGGGAAACACTGAAGCTTTCTTT. As protein: CAITKQGNTEAFF.

The chain employs TRBV5-4 and TRBJ2-7, with 9 nucleotides matching TRBD1. The CDR3 length is 14 residues. The trim removed 5 bases at V and 1 base at J, leaving 4 bases unmatched. Germline-derived CDR1 and CDR2 are SGHNT and YYREEE (reference sequence). The DNA for the CDR3 is TGTGCCAGCAGTCAACAGGGGGCGTCCTACGAGCAGTACTTC. Its protein is CASSQQGASYEQYF. The full variable domain, its missing parts supplied by reference TRBV5-4 and TRBJ2-7, is ETGVTQSPTHLIKTRGQQVTLRCSSQSGHNTVSWYQQALGQGPQFIFQYYREEENGRGNFPPRFSGLQFPNYSSELNVNALELDDSALYLCASSQQGASYEQYFGPGTRLTVT.

The gene calls are TRBV19 and TRBJ2-5; weak D call: TRBD1 (5 bases). The length of the CDR3 is 13 residues. The germline V gene encodes CDR1 LNHDA and CDR2 SQIVND (reference sequence). Trimming shortened V by 6 bases and J by 1 base, and 9 bases separated the two germline ends. This CDR3 is CASRGALQETQYF. CDR3 coding DNA: TGTGCCAGTAGAGGGGCCCTCCAAGAGACCCAGTACTTC.

This chain joins TRBV19 and TRBJ2-3; TRBD2 might be the D (5 bases). The V end was cut by 3 bases, the J end by 4 bases, with 11 bases between. Germline-derived CDR1 and CDR2 are LNHDA and SQIVND (reference sequence). The CDR3 has 14 amino acids. The CDR3: CASSMRTGADTQYF. The CDR3 nucleotides read TGTGCCAGTAGTATGCGAACCGGGGCAGATACGCAGTATTTT.

This chain links TRBV4-1 with TRBJ2-1, with 7 bases lining up with TRBD2. After removal of 1 base from V and 2 bases from J, the junction contained 2 bases not matched to a gene. The CDR3 has 15 residues. The germline CDR1 and CDR2 sequences are MGHRA and YSYEKL. As DNA, the CDR3 is TGCGCCAGCAGCCAAGCCGGGACTACCTACAATGAGCAGTTCTTC. Translating gives CASSQAGTTYNEQFF.